The entry below gives a single TCR beta chain sequence along with its context. This record belongs to a study of OX40 agonist ivuxolimab in advanced cancers. For the study at large: Males comprised about 78% of the group, whose mean age was approximately 60 years (range roughly 20 to 85).

Clones were sequenced by immunoSEQ multiplex PCR, and TCRdb holds only the in-frame ones, with some missing. The sample records tens of thousands of clones, around 87% being singletons. Germline CDR1 is SGHTA and CDR2 is FQGNSA. This CDR3 is 14 amino acids long. Trimming pared 2 bases from V and 5 bases from J, leaving 13 bases between. This sequence joins TRBV7-2 and TRBJ2-7; D unclear. Specimen: CD4+ or CD8+ T cells sorted from blood, collected in a trial of the OX40 agonist ivuxolimab. The receptor's source is an adult with an advanced solid tumor such as melanoma, head and neck, liver or kidney cancer. Here the CDR3 reads CASSLRNRFHEQYF. DNA for the CDR3: TGTGCCAGCAGCTTACGGAATAGATTCCACGAGCAGTACTTC.